This T cell receptor (beta chain) was recorded in a study of a mutant IDH1 vaccine in newly diagnosed glioma. Study findings and constraints: Altogether, 80% to 95% of patients exhibited vaccine-induced immune responses. Pseudoprogression appears to have had no connection to changes in top peripheral T cell clonotypes.

TCRdb's copy holds only in-frame clones and misses some; the assay was immunoSEQ multiplex PCR. The table includes tens of thousands of clones, around 87% detected once. Time point meaning: week 35, safety follow-up. Doses of 300 ug of mutant IDH1 20-mer peptide were given with topical imiquimod. During weeks 1, 3, 5, 7, 11, 15, 19 and 23, patients received eight vaccinations. The germline V and J ends were trimmed by 0 bases and 5 bases, with 10 bases remaining between them. CDR1 is LGHNA and CDR2 is YNFKEQ in the germline V gene. There are 15 residues in the CDR3. With regard to this clone: What it binds is not known.

J is TRBJ1-4 and V is TRBV4-2; no definite D call. This sample comprised PBMCs, obtained from a glioma patient whose treatment included an IDH1 peptide vaccine. This sequence was found in a man aged 25-45 years with glioma. CDR3 sequence reads: CASSQDRAGNEKLFF. DNA of the CDR3: TGTGCCAGCAGCCAAGATAGGGCCGGGAATGAAAAACTGTTTTTT.